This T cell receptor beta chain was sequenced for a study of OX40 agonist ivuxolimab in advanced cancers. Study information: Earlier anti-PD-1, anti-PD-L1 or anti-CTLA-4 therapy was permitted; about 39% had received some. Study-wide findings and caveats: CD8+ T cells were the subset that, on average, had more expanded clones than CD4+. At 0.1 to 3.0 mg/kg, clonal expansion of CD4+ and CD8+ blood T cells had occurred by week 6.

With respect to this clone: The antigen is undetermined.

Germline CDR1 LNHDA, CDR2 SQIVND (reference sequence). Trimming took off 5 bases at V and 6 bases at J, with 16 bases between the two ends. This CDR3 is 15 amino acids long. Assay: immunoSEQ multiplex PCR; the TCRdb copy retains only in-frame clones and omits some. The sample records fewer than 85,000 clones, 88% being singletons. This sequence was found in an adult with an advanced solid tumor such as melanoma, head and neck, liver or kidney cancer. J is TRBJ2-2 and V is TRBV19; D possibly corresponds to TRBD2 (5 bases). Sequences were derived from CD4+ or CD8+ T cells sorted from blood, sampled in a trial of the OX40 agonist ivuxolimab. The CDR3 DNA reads TGTGCCAGTAGTCCGTCGGGGAGTCCGTCCGGGGAGCTGTTTTTT. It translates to CASSPSGSPSGELFF. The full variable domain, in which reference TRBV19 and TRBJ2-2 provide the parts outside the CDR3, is DGGITQSPKYLFRKEGQNVTLSCEQNLNHDAMYWYRQDPGQGLRLIYYSQIVNDFQKGDIAEGYSVSREKKESFPLTVTSAQKNPTAFYLCASSPSGSPSGELFFGEGSRLTVL.